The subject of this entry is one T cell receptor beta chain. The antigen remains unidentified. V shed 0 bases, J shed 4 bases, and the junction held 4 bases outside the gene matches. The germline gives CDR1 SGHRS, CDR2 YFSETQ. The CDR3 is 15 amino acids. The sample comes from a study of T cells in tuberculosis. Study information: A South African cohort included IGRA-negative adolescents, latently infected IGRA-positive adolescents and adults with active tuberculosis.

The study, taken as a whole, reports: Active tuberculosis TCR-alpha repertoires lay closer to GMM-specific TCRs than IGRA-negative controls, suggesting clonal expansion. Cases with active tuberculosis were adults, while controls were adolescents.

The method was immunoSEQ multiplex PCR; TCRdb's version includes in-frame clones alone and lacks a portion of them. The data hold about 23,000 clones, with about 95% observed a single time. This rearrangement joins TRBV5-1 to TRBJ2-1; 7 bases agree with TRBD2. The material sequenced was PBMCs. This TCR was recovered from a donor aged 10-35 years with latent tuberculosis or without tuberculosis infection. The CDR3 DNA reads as TGCGCCAGCAGCTTGGGTCTAGCGGAGTACAATGAGCAGTTCTTC. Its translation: CASSLGLAEYNEQFF.